Sequencing of this TCR beta chain was carried out in a study of cytomegalovirus exposure and HLA in healthy donors. The junction had 21 bases not matched to a gene; V was cut back by 5 bases and J by 3 bases. Germline lookup yields CDR1 SGHAT and CDR2 FQNNGV. This CDR3 is 19 amino acids long. Notes on the study in general: In an earlier analysis, most TCR beta V segments were productive about 87% or about 30% of the time. Serostatus for CMV was the only available immune exposure information.

As to this clone: Antigen: not known.

Amplification used 60 Vbeta primers and 13 Jbeta primers. As originally analysed: In a later analysis, of 70 million to 85 million unique beta chains, some 10 million appeared in at least two donors. The method was immunoSEQ multiplex PCR; TCRdb's version includes in-frame clones alone and lacks a portion of them. The V and J calls and clone size were taken over from that table, and D and trimming were inferred from the DNA. The sample table includes about 77,000 clones. The sequence came from a man aged 45-60 years in good health and CMV-seropositive. The sample taken for sequencing was PBMCs. V and J are TRBV11-2 and TRBJ2-7; 8 bases match TRBD1. The CDR3 loop reads CASSVRRDRNSRAYYEQYF. The CDR3 region has the DNA TGTGCCAGCAGCGTTCGCCGGGACAGGAATTCTCGTGCGTACTACGAGCAGTACTTC.